The present T cell receptor (beta chain) was sequenced within a study of long-term antiretroviral therapy in people with HIV. Study-level information: Samples collected earliest predate the 2015 immediate-ART recommendation by about a decade. Study-wide findings and caveats: Older ART regimens may have been in use when blood was drawn between the mid-2000s and the late 2010s. Subsequent to ART, diversity was augmented yet persisted below that of transplant donor controls. CDR3 lengths in HIV samples spanned a narrower range than controls.

The CDR3 is 15 amino acids. V gave up 5 bases and J gave up 4 bases; unmatched junction bases: 7. Germline V gene lookup returns CDR1 MNHEY and CDR2 SVGAGI. The assay, immunoSEQ v3.0, was run at survey level. The table came from immunoSEQ multiplex PCR; TCRdb's copy has only in-frame clones and leaves some out. The table includes 45,000 to 50,000 clones, around 84% detected once. Turning to this clone: What it binds is unknown.

The TCR originated in a woman between 18 and 30 years old with HIV. The gene calls are TRBV6-5 and TRBJ1-2, with TRBD1 matching over 10 bases. Sample: unsorted PBMCs, taken 0.8 years after starting antiretroviral therapy. The CDR3 loop is CASSGGQGLAYGYTF. The CDR3 DNA follows: TGTGCCAGCAGTGGGGGACAGGGGCTCGCCTATGGCTACACCTTC.